A selection of T cell receptor beta chains follows, all from one sample in a study of PD-L1 blockade in urothelial cancer. Profiled with immunoSEQ multiplex PCR; TCRdb holds only in-frame clones, not every one. The data contain about 32,000 clones, around 86% of them singletons. The sequencing used PBMCs, collected around atezolizumab (anti-PD-L1) treatment. These receptors were taken from a man between 50 and 59 years old with urothelial cancer. Each CDR3 is given with its conserved first and last residue. Each record gives: clone size, V gene, J gene, D gene, CDR3 DNA, CDR3 protein. The D gene is left open where the match is weak. Some rows have no size entry. The others give once, few or many, or a class for an expanded clone.

once,TRBV5-4,TRBJ2-3,TRBD2,TGTGCCAGCAGCTTGTCTTTCGGCGGGGGGGGCAAAGATACGCAGTATTTT,CASSLSFGGGGKDTQYF
-,TRBV4-1,TRBJ2-3,-,TGCGCCAGCAGCCAAGAGCGGGGGGACAGCTACACAGATACGCAGTATTTT,CASSQERGDSYTDTQYF
-,TRBV27,TRBJ2-3,TRBD2,TGTGCCACAGCGGCGGGAGGAACAGATACGCAGTATTTT,CATAAGGTDTQYF
-,TRBV19,TRBJ2-7,TRBD1,TGTGCCAGTAGTATAGGGGGACAGACTAAAGGGAACGAGCAGTACTTC,CASSIGGQTKGNEQYF
-,TRBV6-5,TRBJ2-7,-,TGTGCCAGCAGTGTCAGGGGTCCGTACGAGCAGTACTTC,CASSVRGPYEQYF
-,TRBV6-6,TRBJ1-1,TRBD1,TGTGCCAGCAGTCTGGACAGGGGGGTGGCTGAAGCTTTCTTT,CASSLDRGVAEAFF
-,TRBV7-9,TRBJ2-1,TRBD2,TGTGCCAGCAGCTCCAGACTAGCGGGTCTGAGTGAGCAGTTCTTC,CASSSRLAGLSEQFF
-,TRBV10-2,TRBJ2-2,TRBD2,TGCGCCAGCAGTGCCCTAGCGGGGGCGAACACCGGGGAGCTGTTTTTT,CASSALAGANTGELFF
-,TRBV5-1,TRBJ2-7,-,TGCGCCAGCAGCTGGGGGCCGGGGTGCTACGAGCAGTACTTC,CASSWGPGCYEQYF
-,TRBV10-3,TRBJ1-6,TRBD1,TGTGCCATCAGGATCGGGACAGGGGGCAATTCACCCCTCCACTTT,CAIRIGTGGNSPLHF
few,TRBV20-1,TRBJ2-1,-,TGCAGTGCTCAGAGGGCCAATGAGCAGTTCTTC,CSAQRANEQFF
-,TRBV5-4,TRBJ2-5,TRBD1,TGTGCCAGCGGGACAGCTTGGGAGACCCAGTACTTC,CASGTAWETQYF
few,TRBV4-2,TRBJ2-5,TRBD2,TGTGCCAGCAGCCCCTCCCCACTAGCGGCAGGAATACGAAGGCGTCAAGAGACCCAGTACTTC,CASSPSPLAAGIRRRQETQYF
-,TRBV19,TRBJ2-7,TRBD1,TGTGCCAGTAGTCTCAGACAGGGGGCCTACGAGCAGTACTTC,CASSLRQGAYEQYF
-,TRBV5-5,TRBJ1-5,-,TGTGCCAGCAGATGGGGGGATTTGGGGCCCCAGCATTTT,CASRWGDLGPQHF
-,TRBV6-5,TRBJ2-5,TRBD2,TGTGCCAGCAGTTCCGGACTAGCGGGAGTCTGGGAGACCCAGTACTTC,CASSSGLAGVWETQYF
-,TRBV11-3,TRBJ2-3,TRBD1,TGTGCCAGCAGCTTCGGGGACAGAATTACAGATACGCAGTATTTT,CASSFGDRITDTQYF
-,TRBV10-1,TRBJ2-1,TRBD1,TGCGCCAGCAGTCGGAACCGGGACAGGGTCTACAATGAGCAGTTCTTC,CASSRNRDRVYNEQFF
-,TRBV19,TRBJ1-2,-,TGTGCCAGTAGTGAGGCGGGGGTACCCTATGGCTACACCTTC,CASSEAGVPYGYTF
-,TRBV4-1,TRBJ2-7,-,TGCGCCAGCAGCCAAGAAGATAGGCTAGCTTACGAGCAGTACTTC,CASSQEDRLAYEQYF
-,TRBV27,TRBJ2-5,-,TGTGCCACCGATAGAGGAGCCCAAGAGACCCAGTACTTC,CATDRGAQETQYF
-,TRBV10-3,TRBJ2-5,-,TGTGCCATCAGTGAGCCGGGACACGGATCTCAAGAGACCCAGTACTTC,CAISEPGHGSQETQYF
-,TRBV7-2,TRBJ2-5,TRBD2,TGTGCCAGCAGCAACCGACTAGCGGGAGGTGAGACCCAGTACTTC,CASSNRLAGGETQYF
once,TRBV5-6,TRBJ2-5,TRBD1,TGTGCCAGCAGCCTCGGGACAGAAGAGACCCAGTACTTC,CASSLGTEETQYF
medium-sized,TRBV30,TRBJ2-2,-,TGTGCCTGGATCAAAGAGGGGACACCGAACACCGGGGAGCTGTTTTTT,CAWIKEGTPNTGELFF
-,TRBV4-3,TRBJ1-5,TRBD1,TGCGCCAGCAGCCAAGATCTGGACAGGGGTAATCAGCCCCAGCATTTT,CASSQDLDRGNQPQHF
once,TRBV7-6,TRBJ1-3,TRBD1,TGTGCCAGCAGCCTGACCCGAGGACAGGGAGGAAACACCATATATTTT,CASSLTRGQGGNTIYF
once,TRBV27,TRBJ1-2,TRBD1,TGTGCCAGCAGTCATCCCCCACACCGGGACAGAGATTACTATGGCTACACCTTC,CASSHPPHRDRDYYGYTF
-,TRBV18,TRBJ1-2,TRBD1,TGTGCCAGCTCACCCACAGGGGATGCTAACTATGGCTACACCTTC,CASSPTGDANYGYTF
-,TRBV5-1,TRBJ1-4,-,TGCGCCAGCAGCCTGCACAGGGCGTCTAATGAAAAACTGTTTTTT,CASSLHRASNEKLFF
-,TRBV7-3,TRBJ1-1,TRBD1,TGTGCCAGCAGCTTAGTGGCAGGGGGTATGAACACTGAAGCTTTCTTT,CASSLVAGGMNTEAFF
-,TRBV5-1,TRBJ2-7,TRBD1,TGCGCCAGCAGCTTCGGACAGGGGAACTCCTACGAGCAGTACTTC,CASSFGQGNSYEQYF
-,TRBV6-6,TRBJ2-5,-,TGTGCCAGCTCCTGGACTGAAATCCAAGAGACCCAGTACTTC,CASSWTEIQETQYF
-,TRBV6-1,TRBJ2-7,-,TGTGCCAGCAGTGAACGGCAGGGAGGATTCTACGAGCAGTACTTC,CASSERQGGFYEQYF
-,TRBV7-2,TRBJ2-7,-,TGTGCCAGCAGCCCCCACCGTGGAGCTAACGAGCAGTACTTC,CASSPHRGANEQYF
few,TRBV19,TRBJ1-2,-,TGTGCCAGTAGTAGCAACAGGGTAATTAACTATGGCTACACCTTC,CASSSNRVINYGYTF
-,TRBV7-6,TRBJ2-7,TRBD2,TGTGCCAGCAGCCCTCCGGGAGGCGAGCAGTACTTC,CASSPPGGEQYF
-,TRBV7-2,TRBJ1-5,-,TGTGCCAGCAGCAGTGGGTCCCAGGTGAGCAATCAGCCCCAGCATTTT,CASSSGSQVSNQPQHF
-,TRBV28,TRBJ1-4,TRBD1,TGTGCCAGCAGTCGACAGGGGTCGGATGAAAAACTGTTTTTT,CASSRQGSDEKLFF
-,TRBV5-5,TRBJ1-3,-,TGTGCCAGCAGCATCGGGACTTACTCTGGAAACACCATATATTTT,CASSIGTYSGNTIYF
-,TRBV5-1,TRBJ2-7,TRBD2,TGCGCCAGCAGCTCCGGGACTAGCGGGGGCCGCTCCTACGAGCAGTACTTC,CASSSGTSGGRSYEQYF
-,TRBV19,TRBJ1-6,TRBD1,TGTGCCAGCCAGACAGGGACCAATTCACCCCTCCACTTT,CASQTGTNSPLHF
-,TRBV5-4,TRBJ1-2,TRBD1,TGTGCCAGCAGCTTGGCCGGGACAGCTAACTATGGCTACACCTTC,CASSLAGTANYGYTF
-,TRBV30,TRBJ2-7,TRBD2,TGTGCCTGGAGTGACGGGAGGTACGAGCAGTACTTC,CAWSDGRYEQYF
-,TRBV12-5,TRBJ2-7,TRBD1,TGTGCTAGTGGTACGGACAGGCCCGAGCAGTACTTC,CASGTDRPEQYF
-,TRBV9,TRBJ2-7,TRBD1,TGTGCCAGCAGCGTAGCCGGACAGGGACCCCCTTACGAGCAGTACTTC,CASSVAGQGPPYEQYF
-,TRBV5-8,TRBJ1-5,TRBD1,TGTGCCAGCAGCACAACCGGGACAGGGATGCAGCCCCAGCATTTT,CASSTTGTGMQPQHF
-,TRBV27,TRBJ1-1,-,TGTGCCAGCAGTTTATCGGGCAGTGAAGCTTTCTTT,CASSLSGSEAFF
-,TRBV25-1,TRBJ2-7,TRBD1,TGTGCCAGCAGCGAGGGGACAGGTCGACGCGAGCAGTACTTC,CASSEGTGRREQYF
-,TRBV7-9,TRBJ2-5,-,TGTGCCAGCAGCTTCCCGGGACAAATGGAGACCCAGTACTTC,CASSFPGQMETQYF
-,TRBV27,TRBJ1-6,-,TGTGCCAGCAAACTTACCGCTAATTCACCCCTCCACTTT,CASKLTANSPLHF